This passage covers 25 T cell receptor beta chains from one sample sequenced in a study of vaccination effects on CD4 cells after COVID-19. Only in-frame clones appear in the TCRdb table, and some are missing; sequencing was by immunoSEQ multiplex PCR. The table shows tens of thousands of clones, with around 76% occurring only once. For these receptors, no antigen is known. Antigen-specific CD4+ T cells expanded by the ViraFEST assay with viral peptide pools were then sequenced. Upon completion of 10 to 11 days in culture, CD4+ T cells were isolated. Negative nucleocapsid antibody tests before and after vaccination confirmed no previous SARS-CoV-2 infection. The sample was CD4+ T cells from PBMCs cultured with HCoV-NL63 spike peptides, taken before COVID-19 vaccination. The receptors were sampled from a human donor who received a COVID-19 vaccine.

The V gene is TRBV18, the J gene TRBJ1-3; tentative D call: TRBD1 (6 bases). Germline V gives CDR1 KGHSH, CDR2 LQKENI. This CDR3 is 15 amino acids long. Trimming cost V 3 bases and J 0 bases, with 9 bases left between them. In DNA form, the CDR3 reads TGTGCCAGCTCACCGCAGGGGAACTCTGGAAACACCATATATTTT. Translating gives CASSPQGNSGNTIYF.

The chain couples TRBV2 to TRBJ2-1; D is possibly TRBD1 (5 bases). V was shortened by 4 bases and J by 6 bases, with 7 bases between the two germline ends. The germline CDR1 and CDR2 sequences are SNHLY and FYNNEI. The CDR3 length is 12 residues. The CDR3 region is CASSGQPNEQFF. The CDR3 DNA reads TGTGCCAGCAGTGGACAGCCCAATGAGCAGTTCTTC.

The J gene is TRBJ2-3, the V gene TRBV5-1; 12 bases fit TRBD2. Trimming cost V 2 bases and J 3 bases; bases outside gene matches: 4. Germline V gene lookup returns CDR1 SGHRS and CDR2 YFSETQ. The length of the CDR3 is 16 residues. CDR3 DNA: TGCGCCAGCAGCTTTACTAGCGGGGGGAGTACAGATACGCAGTATTTT. Translating it yields CASSFTSGGSTDTQYF.

This clone turned up a few times. The rearrangement links TRBV2 to TRBJ2-2; no clear D. In germline, CDR1 is SNHLY, CDR2 FYNNEI. The CDR3 consists of 14 residues. With 2 bases removed from V and 1 base from J, the gap between germline ends came to 5 bases. The CDR3 protein is CASSETVNTGELFF. Written as DNA, the CDR3 is TGTGCCAGCAGTGAAACAGTGAACACCGGGGAGCTGTTTTTT.

This chain connects TRBV3-1 (or the pseudogene TRBV3-2) to TRBJ2-4; 7 bases are a match to TRBD1. This CDR3 contains 13 residues. The germline V gene has CDR1 LGHDT and CDR2 YNNKEL (reference sequence). The V segment lost 0 bases and the J segment 8 bases; nucleotides outside the gene matches: 1. CDR3: CASSQDRGHIQYF. For the CDR3, the DNA is TGTGCCAGCAGCCAAGATAGGGGGCACATTCAGTACTTC.

This chain links TRBV3-1 (or the pseudogene TRBV3-2) with TRBJ2-5, with 7 bases aligning to TRBD1. Losses at the gene ends were 4 bases for V and 7 bases for J; bases not matched to a gene: 9. Looked up from germline, CDR1 is LGHDT and CDR2 is YNNKEL (reference sequence). The CDR3 is 14 amino acids. The CDR3 region has the DNA TGTGCCAGCAGCCCCGTCTCACAGGGGCGGACCCAGTACTTC. Translation gives CASSPVSQGRTQYF.

The V call is TRBV7-2, the J call TRBJ2-5; 13 positions agree with TRBD2. The trim removed 4 bases at V and 4 bases at J, leaving 3 bases unmatched. CDR1 and CDR2 from the germline V gene are SGHTA and FQGNSA. The CDR3 extends over 15 amino acids. CDR3 loop: CASSSRTSGGETQYF. DNA for the CDR3: TGTGCCAGCAGCTCCAGGACTAGCGGGGGAGAGACCCAGTACTTC.

This CDR3 is CASAEQGDIQYF. DNA of the CDR3: TGTGCCAGCGCAGAACAGGGGGACATTCAGTACTTC. The rearrangement uses TRBV6-5 and TRBJ2-4, with 8 positions matching TRBD1. There are 12 residues in the CDR3. V lost 8 bases to trimming and J lost 8 bases; unmatched junction nucleotides: 5. The germline V gene encodes CDR1 MNHEY and CDR2 SVGAGI.

In nucleotides, the CDR3 is TGTGCCACCCAGACGGGGGGCCGAGAGACCCAGTACTTC. The encoded protein is CATQTGGRETQYF. The rearrangement uses TRBV24-1 and TRBJ2-5; a weak D match, TRBD2 (7 bases). With 9 bases removed from V and 4 bases from J, the gap between germline ends came to 14 bases. The CDR3 consists of 13 residues. Germline CDR1 reads KGHDR; CDR2 reads SFDVKD.

The CDR3 DNA sequence: TGTGCCAGTGGACAGGGGTTTGTGCAGTACGTC. Protein sequence: CASGQGFVQYV. V usage is TRBV2 and J usage is TRBJ2-7; the match to TRBD1 covers 9 bases. CDR1 and CDR2 (germline): SNHLY, FYNNEI. CDR3 length equals 11 residues. Trimming at V came to 9 bases and at J to 9 bases, leaving 6 bases not matched to a gene.

The chain carries TRBV7-2 and TRBJ2-7; D is uncertain. In germline, CDR1 is SGHTA, CDR2 FQGNSA. Trimming left V 1 base short and J 2 bases short, with 15 bases between. CDR3 size: 16 residues. The chain's CDR3 is CASSLDRASSPYEQYV. CDR3 bases: TGTGCCAGCAGCTTAGATAGGGCCTCATCCCCCTACGAGCAGTACGTC.

This sequence joins TRBV30 and TRBJ2-5; TRBD1 matches 7 bases. CDR1 GTSNPN and CDR2 SVGIG come from the germline V gene (reference sequence). The CDR3 sequence is 12 residues long. After removal of 4 bases from V and 5 bases from J, the junction contained 4 bases not matched to a gene. CDR3 coding DNA: TGTGCCTGGAAGACAGGGAAGGAGACCCAGTACTTC. Translated: CAWKTGKETQYF.

This clone was seen just once. The chain joins TRBV18 to TRBJ1-1; D might be TRBD1 (5 bases). V gave up 3 bases and J gave up 1 base, with 12 bases separating them. This CDR3 has 15 residues. In germline, CDR1 is KGHSH, CDR2 LQKENI. Written as DNA, the CDR3 is TGTGCCAGCTCACCCCCCCAGGGTACGAACACTGAAGCTTTCTTT. The encoded protein is CASSPPQGTNTEAFF.

This sequence joins TRBV18 and TRBJ1-1; no definite D call. Germline loops: CDR1 KGHSH, CDR2 LQKENI. The CDR3 loop spans 14 amino acids. V was clipped by 2 bases and J by 1 base, with 8 bases between them. The CDR3 sequence: CASSPSLGNTEAFF. The CDR3 DNA reads TGTGCCAGCTCACCAAGTCTAGGGAACACTGAAGCTTTCTTT.

This chain joins TRBV29-1 and TRBJ1-2; 11 nucleotides match TRBD1. J was trimmed by 8 bases and V by 0 bases; bases with no gene match: 5. CDR1 is SQVTM, CDR2 ANQGSEA, per germline. The CDR3 is 14 residues long. The CDR3 DNA sequence: TGCAGCGTTGAAGACAAAGGACAGGGGGCGGGCTACACCTTC. Translating it yields CSVEDKGQGAGYTF.

The chain carries TRBV7-2 and TRBJ2-5; TRBD2 agrees at 8 bases. The CDR3 spans 15 residues. Germline CDR1 and CDR2: SGHTA and FQGNSA. The trim removed 3 bases at V and 5 bases at J, leaving 8 bases unmatched. DNA for the CDR3: TGTGCCAGCAGCTTGCGACGGGGGGGCTCGGAGACCCAGTACTTC. It is translated as CASSLRRGGSETQYF.

The chain employs TRBV9 and TRBJ1-1; a weak D match, TRBD1 (6 bases). The germline V and J ends were trimmed by 4 bases and 2 bases, with 12 bases remaining between them. The CDR3 sequence is 14 residues long. From germline, CDR1 is SGDLS and CDR2 YYNGEE. This CDR3 is CASSPTGSNTEAFF. CDR3 bases: TGTGCCAGCAGCCCCACAGGGTCAAACACTGAAGCTTTCTTT.

The chain combines TRBV7-6 with TRBJ2-1; 8 positions match TRBD1. The CDR3 runs 15 residues. Germline V CDR1 and CDR2: SGHVS, FNYEAQ. Losses at the gene ends were 4 bases for V and 8 bases for J; bases not matched to a gene: 10. The CDR3 DNA reads as TGTGCCAGCAGCTCGCAACGCCCACAGGGGGATGAGCAGTTCTTC. Encoded protein: CASSSQRPQGDEQFF.

This clone has just one count. The V gene is TRBV11-1, the J gene TRBJ2-7; D not certain. Per germline, CDR1 SGHAT and CDR2 FQDESV (reference sequence). The ends were cut back, 3 bases at V and 1 base at J, with 10 bases in the middle. This CDR3 contains 14 residues. Here the CDR3 DNA reads TGTGCCAGCAGCTTTAGTGACGTTTCCTACGAGCAGTACGTC. Its protein is CASSFSDVSYEQYV.

The chain combines TRBV5-4 with TRBJ2-5; TRBD1 matches 8 bases. The CDR3 totals 14 residues. Germline-derived CDR1 and CDR2 are SGHNT and YYREEE (reference sequence). After removal of 2 bases from V and 5 bases from J, the junction contained 5 bases not matched to a gene. CDR3 in DNA: TGTGCCAGCAGCTTCGCAGGGGGCGGGGAGACCCAGTACTTC. Residues: CASSFAGGGETQYF.

The rearrangement links TRBV5-1 to TRBJ2-2, with 7 bases matching TRBD1. The CDR3 spans 19 residues. The V segment lost 4 bases and the J segment 0 bases; nucleotides outside the gene matches: 15. Germline-derived CDR1 and CDR2 are SGHRS and YFSETQ. CDR3 protein: CASSGWDSSKSANTGELFF. DNA of the CDR3: TGCGCCAGCAGCGGGTGGGACAGTTCCAAATCCGCGAACACCGGGGAGCTGTTTTTT.

The V and J genes are TRBV24-1 and TRBJ2-7, with 8 nucleotides matching TRBD1. This CDR3 contains 16 residues. The germline gives CDR1 KGHDR, CDR2 SFDVKD. V was pared by 4 bases and J by 0 bases, with 7 bases of the junction left unmatched. The CDR3 reads CATSDLTGEVSYEQYV. In DNA, the CDR3 is TGTGCCACCAGTGACCTGACAGGGGAGGTCTCCTACGAGCAGTACGTC.

V and J are TRBV7-8 and TRBJ2-3; 9 bases match TRBD2. The CDR3 spans 14 residues. The V segment lost 5 bases and the J segment 4 bases; nucleotides outside the gene matches: 4. CDR1 and CDR2 (germline): SGHVS, FQNEAQ. CDR3 DNA: TGTGCCAGCAGCCCAGGACTAGCGCCAGATACGCAGTATTTT. Its protein is CASSPGLAPDTQYF.

The V and J genes are TRBV2 and TRBJ1-5, with D possibly TRBD1 on 5 matching bases. Germline V CDR1 and CDR2: SNHLY, FYNNEI. Trimming took 7 bases from V and 3 from J, leaving 13 bases between them. The CDR3 consists of 14 residues. The CDR3 protein is CASTGTSVNQPQHF. In DNA form, the CDR3 reads TGTGCCAGCACGGGGACCTCGGTCAATCAGCCCCAGCATTTT.

The chain employs TRBV5-1 and TRBJ2-1; 8 bases line up with TRBD1. Unmatched junction bases numbered 7, after V lost 4 bases and J lost 4 bases. Germline V lookup: CDR1 SGHRS, CDR2 YFSETQ. The CDR3 extends over 15 amino acids. CDR3 sequence (DNA): TGCGCCAGCAGCGGACGGGACAGGCAATACAATGAGCAGTTCTTC. Translation: CASSGRDRQYNEQFF.